This entry features one TCR beta chain sequence. Its antigen is not known. Amplification of TCR beta CDR3 regions used RNA as the template. First-round RT-PCR with HTBI primers amplified the TCR CDR3 region. Via MiXCR, TCRdb re-called the multiplex PCR reads, giving one row per CDR3 protein. Of 450,000 to 600,000 distinct CDR3 sequences in the sample, just under 20% were seen once. Under 3 months was the duration of disease in ophthalmopathy patients, who also had a Clinical Activity Score of at least 3 and a NOSPECS grade of at least 4. The data were taken from a study of T cells in Graves' hyperthyroidism and ophthalmopathy. Study in general: The initial diagnosis was the point when peripheral blood was collected, ahead of any treatment. Study-wide points: Model output signaled ophthalmopathy a median around 6.9 months ahead of onset.

Between the trimmed V and J ends, which lost 5 bases and 5 bases, there was a span of 12 bases. The germline CDR1 and CDR2 sequences are SGHTA and FQGTGA. The CDR3 runs to 13 residues. This chain joins TRBV7-3 and TRBJ2-5; D gene unclear. The sequencing sample was made of blood. The sequence was collected from a man aged 40-50 years with Graves' ophthalmopathy. The CDR3 protein is CASSGRPRETQYF. CDR3 DNA sequence: TGTGCCAGCAGCGGACGACCCAGGGAGACCCAGTACTTC.